Following are 15 T cell receptor beta chains from one sample sequenced in a study of CXCR3-negative and CXCR3-positive naive CD8 T cells. The study, taken as a whole, reports: CXCR3-positive naive cells had more hydrophobic TRB CDR3s than CXCR3-negative naive cells.

The TRB cDNA libraries were prepared by 5' RACE with UMI labels. TCRdb re-called the 5' RACE reads; one entry per CDR3 protein, DNA not given. This sample's clone table lists 100,000 to 150,000 distinct CDR3 sequences. For these receptors, no antigen is known. Input material: naive CXCR3+ CD8+ T cells from blood. As to subset: CD45RO-CCR7+CD27+CD95- naive CD8+ T cells expressing CXCR3 (TNR3+). The source of these receptors is a human donor in good health. Some clones in this sample may be carry-over from other donors' samples.

V and J are TRBV5-4 and TRBJ2-7; as DNA is missing, the TRBD2 call by TCRdb cannot be tested. Germline-derived CDR1 and CDR2 are SGHNT and YYREEE (reference sequence). This CDR3 is built from 15 residues. The CDR3 is CASSPPGEREWEQYF.

V and J are TRBV7-9 and TRBJ2-7. The length of the CDR3 is 14 residues. From germline, CDR1 is SEHNR and CDR2 FQNEAQ (reference sequence). Here the CDR3 reads CASSSGEELDEQYF.

The rearrangement joins TRBV15 to TRBJ2-5; with no DNA, the TCRdb D assignment of TRBD1 cannot be verified. Germline lookup yields CDR1 LNHNV and CDR2 YYDKDF (reference sequence). The CDR3 sequence is 13 residues long. Here the CDR3 reads CATSKTGRETQYF.

This chain uses TRBV6-4 with TRBJ2-6. This CDR3 has 16 amino acids. Germline V gene lookup returns CDR1 MRHNA and CDR2 SNTAGT. The CDR3 loop reads CASSDNSMSGANVLTF.

The chain recombines TRBV5-6 with TRBJ1-4; TCRdb designates TRBD1, a call that cannot be tested without DNA. The CDR3 spans 13 residues. Germline V gene sequence: CDR1 SGHDT, CDR2 YYEEEE. The CDR3 sequence is CASSRGGAEKLFF. The variable domain in full, completed from reference TRBV5-6 and TRBJ1-4, reads DAGVTQSPTHLIKTRGQQVTLRCSPKSGHDTVSWYQQALGQGPQFIFQYYEEEERQRGNFPDRFSGHQFPNYSSELNVNALLLGDSALYLCASSRGGAEKLFFGSGTQLSVL.

The chain combines TRBV7-6 with TRBJ1-1. Germline CDR1 SGHVS, CDR2 FNYEAQ. CDR3 size: 13 residues. CDR3: CASSDDPATEAFF.

V usage is TRBV2 and J usage is TRBJ2-7; without DNA, the TCRdb call of TRBD2 cannot be checked. The CDR3 is 16 residues long. Germline values: CDR1 SNHLY, CDR2 FYNNEI. CDR3: CASIEGLAGGSYEQYF.

The chain joins TRBV4-2 to TRBJ2-7. The CDR3 sequence is 14 residues long. The germline CDR1 and CDR2 sequences are LGHNA and YNFKEQ. The CDR3 is CASSQDLGSGEQYF.

The rearrangement links TRBV20-1 to TRBJ2-1; TCRdb designates TRBD2, a call that cannot be tested without DNA. CDR3 length equals 15 residues. Germline-derived CDR1 and CDR2 are DFQATT and SNEGSKA (reference sequence). CDR3 sequence: CSDRDHSGRLNEQFF.

The CDR3 is CASSSLEAKNIQYF. V is TRBV7-9 and J is TRBJ2-4. Germline loops: CDR1 SEHNR, CDR2 FQNEAQ (reference sequence). The CDR3 has 14 residues.

The chain uses TRBV5-6 and TRBJ1-5; no DNA is available, so the TRBD1 call from TCRdb remains unchecked. The CDR3 contains 15 residues. Germline values: CDR1 SGHDT, CDR2 YYEEEE. CDR3 residues: CASSLAGTADQPQHF.

The gene calls are TRBV29-1 and TRBJ2-1. CDR1 SQVTM and CDR2 ANQGSEA come from the germline V gene. This CDR3 comprises 14 residues. CDR3 residues: CSATPAVSYNEQFF.

CDR3 loop: CASSPPADYGYTF. The chain joins TRBV7-9 to TRBJ1-2; TCRdb outputs TRBD1, but without DNA this stays unchecked. The CDR3 is 13 residues long. From germline, CDR1 is SEHNR and CDR2 FQNEAQ (reference sequence).

The rearrangement links TRBV4-1 to TRBJ1-1; as DNA is missing, the TRBD1 call by TCRdb cannot be tested. The CDR3 covers 16 residues. Germline-derived CDR1 and CDR2 are MGHRA and YSYEKL. CDR3 sequence: CASSPGAGTGLGEAFF.

The chain joins TRBV4-2 to TRBJ1-3. Germline lookup yields CDR1 LGHNA and CDR2 YNFKEQ. CDR3 length: 14 residues. This CDR3 is CASSQNREANTIYF.